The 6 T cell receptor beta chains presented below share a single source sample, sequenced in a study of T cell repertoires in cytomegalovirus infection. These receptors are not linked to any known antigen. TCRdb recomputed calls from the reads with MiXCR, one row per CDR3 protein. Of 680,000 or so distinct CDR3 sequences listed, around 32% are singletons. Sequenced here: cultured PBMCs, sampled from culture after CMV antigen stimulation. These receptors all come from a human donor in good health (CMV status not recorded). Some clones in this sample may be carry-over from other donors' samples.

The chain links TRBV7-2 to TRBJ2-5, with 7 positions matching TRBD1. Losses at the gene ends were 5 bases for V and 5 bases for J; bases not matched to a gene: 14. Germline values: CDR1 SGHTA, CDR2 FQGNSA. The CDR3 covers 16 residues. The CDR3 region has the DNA TGTGCCAGCAGCCAGAGACAGGGTAGTACGGGGGAGACCCAGTACTTC. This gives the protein CASSQRQGSTGETQYF.

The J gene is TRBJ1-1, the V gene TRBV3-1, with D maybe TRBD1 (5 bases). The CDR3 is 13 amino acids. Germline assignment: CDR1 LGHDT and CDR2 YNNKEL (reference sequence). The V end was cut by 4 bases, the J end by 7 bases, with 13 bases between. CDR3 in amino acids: CASSPLGTSEAFF. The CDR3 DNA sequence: TGTGCCAGCAGCCCCCTAGGGACTAGTGAAGCTTTCTTT.

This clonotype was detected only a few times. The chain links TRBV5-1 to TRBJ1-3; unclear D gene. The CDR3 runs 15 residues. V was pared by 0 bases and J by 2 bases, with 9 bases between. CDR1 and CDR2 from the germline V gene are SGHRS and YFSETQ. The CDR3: CASSLASDAGNTIYF. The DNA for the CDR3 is TGCGCCAGCAGCTTGGCCTCGGACGCTGGAAACACCATATATTTT.

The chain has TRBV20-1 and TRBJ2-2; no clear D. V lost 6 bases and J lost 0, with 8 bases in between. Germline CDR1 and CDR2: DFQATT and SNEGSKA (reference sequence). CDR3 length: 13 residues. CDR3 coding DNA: TGCAGTGCCCAACAACCGAACACCGGGGAGCTGTTTTTT. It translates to CSAQQPNTGELFF.

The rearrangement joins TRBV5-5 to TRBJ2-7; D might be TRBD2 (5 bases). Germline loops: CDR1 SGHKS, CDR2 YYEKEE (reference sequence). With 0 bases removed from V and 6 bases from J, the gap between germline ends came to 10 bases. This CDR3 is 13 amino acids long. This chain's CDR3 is CASSLAGRSEQYF. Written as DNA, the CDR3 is TGTGCCAGCAGCTTGGCGGGGAGATCCGAGCAGTACTTC.

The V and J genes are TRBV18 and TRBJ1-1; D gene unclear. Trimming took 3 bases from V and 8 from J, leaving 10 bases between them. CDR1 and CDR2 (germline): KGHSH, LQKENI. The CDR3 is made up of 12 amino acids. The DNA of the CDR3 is TGTGCCAGCTCACCCGACCCGCGCGAAGCTTTCTTT. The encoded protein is CASSPDPREAFF. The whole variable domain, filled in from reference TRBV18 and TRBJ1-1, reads NAGVMQNPRHLVRRRGQEARLRCSPMKGHSHVYWYRQLPEEGLKFMVYLQKENIIDESGMPKERFSAEFPKEGPSILRIQQVVRGDSAAYFCASSPDPREAFFGQGTRLTVV.